This TCR beta chain was profiled in a study of T cell clonality in common variable immunodeficiency (dated by TCRdb to about 2015). Here is what the overall study found, with its caveats: Correlations between repertoire features and clinical complications were limited by patient heterogeneity within the CVID cohort. CVID subjects shared fewer TCRbeta clones with each other than healthy controls did (p < 0.0001). Despite equal DNA input, controls averaged roughly 84,000 unique sequences per sample versus about 32,000 in CVID samples. According to the authors, finding the cause of the higher clonality in CVID would require sequencing the repertoires of T cell subpopulations. Reportedly, TCRbeta sequences from CVID had fewer deletions and N-nucleotide insertions, and highly modified clones with 13 or more V deletions were absent from CVID. TCRbeta clonality was higher in CVID subjects than in healthy controls (t-test p = 0.018), and the increase was most characteristic of about a third of subjects.

Standard criteria were used to diagnose CVID, namely serum IgG, IgA and/or IgM reduced below the normal range together with specific antibody deficiency. A total of about 44 subjects (approximately 15 female and around 30 male; age range about 9 to 65 years, mean age roughly 40) were included in the CVID group. Most of the CVID patients and most of the healthy controls were of Caucasian heritage. Replacement immunoglobulin therapy had been administered to all CVID subjects for at least one year at the time of study participation. At the time of blood collection, no CVID subject was ill or was being treated with immunomodulatory or immunosuppressive medication. From each donor, roughly 5 to 9 ml of heparinized peripheral whole blood was collected. Genomic DNA from adults with common variable immune deficiency (CVID) and from healthy adult controls was used for sequencing of TCRbeta CDR3 repertoires. To isolate peripheral blood mononuclear cells, diluted blood was subjected to density centrifugation over Hypaque 1077 or Ficoll-Paque. Genomic DNA was obtained from unsorted mononuclear cells through either Qiagen column purification or a centrifugation-based method.

The CDR1 and CDR2 encoded by the germline V gene (reference sequence) are LNHDA and SQIVND. Ends trimmed: V by 5 bases, J by 2 bases; bases unmatched to a gene: 2. There are 14 amino acids in the CDR3, from cysteine to phenylalanine inclusive. Of the CDR3's DNA, 33 bases were read; they are in frame from base 1. This clone was seen a handful of times. What antigen it recognizes has not been identified. The CDR3 goes on 3 residues after the read ends, and that part is filled in from the germline J gene. For sequencing, equivalent amounts of genomic DNA were input from CVID and control samples. For every sample, a 60 bp segment covering the rearranged TCRbeta CDR3 region was amplified and then sequenced. The immunoSEQ assay, a bias-corrected multiplex PCR combined with high-throughput sequencing, was used to amplify TCRbeta. In the source study's methods: Each unique nucleotide sequence was treated as a clone and annotated with V, D and J genes, copy number and frequency. Sequences were labeled productive if in frame, and non-productive if out of frame or containing stop codons. As previously described, Shannon's entropy was used to calculate clonality. The predicted amino acid sequences of productive clones were used to derive mean CDR3 Kyte-Doolittle hydropathy. The R hclust function was used to hierarchically cluster scaled V gene usage with Manhattan distance and complete linkage. To assess clone sharing by CDR3 amino acid sequence, 12 repertoires per group were resampled over 100 rounds. The repertoires were screened for over 60 published EBV-specific TCRbeta sequences and approximately 230 published CMV-specific TCRbeta sequences. Analysis left out a couple of CVID samples that produced under 10,000 sequences, so about 41 CVID repertoires remained. Sourced from immuneACCESS, this table was stored by TCRdb with only in-frame sequences that have V and J called. A share of the clones is absent; for the studies checked, an unresolved V gene accounts for under half, and the remainder has no known explanation. For V, J and clone size, that table is used; D and trimming come from the DNA. This sample is represented by 30,000 to 40,000 clones, with no singletons among them. The ten top clones hold roughly 6.1% of the sample.

The rearranged chain carries TRBV19 and TRBJ1-5; 8 central bases correspond to TRBD1. The sequence was collected from a human donor with common variable immunodeficiency. Sequencing used peripheral blood mononuclear cells. This receptor has the CDR3 CASSLTGGNQPQHF. The CDR3 bases that were read are TGTGCCAGTAGTCTGACAGGGGGCAATCAGCCC.